This T cell receptor (beta chain) was sequenced in a study of T cells after posttransplantation cyclophosphamide (dated by TCRdb to the mid-2010s). Looking at the study overall: Using TRB sequencing, the study followed how the T cell repertoire rebuilt after myeloablative bone marrow transplantation with posttransplantation cyclophosphamide given as GVHD prophylaxis. TRB sequencing was performed on blood from all 35 or so PTCy patients with 1-year posttransplant specimens. In 3 patients, TRB sequencing was also performed on up to 3 more blood samples taken 2 to 5.2 years after transplant, and in a handful of patients, pretransplant blood was also TRB-sequenced. Because TRA and TRB clonality correlated tightly in several samples, later TCR analyses were limited to TRB. Samples from around 40 PTCy-treated patients and approximately 16 related bone marrow donors of those patients were subjected to antigen receptor sequencing. Public TRB sequences were queried against a database of over 3,600 sequences associated with responses to pathogens, tumor antigens, self-antigens and alloantigens.

Peripheral blood samples were provided by related bone marrow donors on the day of marrow donation. Peripheral blood and bone marrow mononuclear cells were isolated by Ficoll-Hypaque density centrifugation and were cryopreserved. FACS on a FACSAria II was used to sort CD4+ and CD8+ T cells, including the naive and memory subsets. Worth noting for this clone: Its antigen has not been determined. Base qualities were left out, and no much larger clone turns up one base away.

Genomic DNA was the input for TRB sequencing, which was run either with the immunoSEQ assay at survey resolution or with the hsTCRB kit. Regarding the original processing steps: Initial read processing used immunoSEQ software, and repertoire analyses used the LymphoSeq R package. Clonality was calculated as 1 minus normalized Shannon entropy, and the Gini coefficient was also calculated for each TRB dataset. To infer phenotypes in unsorted samples, TRB sequences from sorted subsets of the recipient or donor were mapped onto unsorted samples from the same recipient. Imported from immuneACCESS, the table was reduced by TCRdb to in-frame sequences with V and J called. These copies leave out some clones; in studies compared against another copy, an unresolved V gene accounts for under half, and the cause of the remainder is not known. That table is the source of V, J and clone size, and D and trimming were worked out from the DNA. The sample data list tens of thousands of clones, and roughly two thirds of these were observed just once. Approximately 0.65% of the sample is in the top ten clones.

What the research found in general, with its limitations: Across approximately 45 patients, TRB clonality was highly associated with recipient CMV seropositivity and CMV reactivation, and diversity in PTCy patients was similar to diversity in CNI/methotrexate controls. The TRB repertoires of T cells infiltrating skin or GI tract showed only limited overlap with the TRB repertoires of T cells in blood. Donor-recipient similarity was low at 1-2 months but rose over the first year, and later blood repertoires were often dominated by donor CD8+ memory clones.

CDR1 and CDR2 were assigned from the germline V gene as LGHNA and YNFKEQ. Between the V and J ends, shortened by 0 bases and 8 bases respectively, the junction contains 16 bases. There are 15 amino acids in the CDR3, from cysteine to phenylalanine inclusive. CDR3 DNA only is kept here, 45 bases in frame from base 1. The TCR was taken from a woman in her sixties or seventies in good health, CMV-negative, and a related stem cell transplant donor. The sequencing sample was made of memory CD4+ T cells sorted from PBMCs. Recombination connected TRBV4-2 to TRBJ1-2; TRBD1 might be the D gene, on 6 matching bases. The CDR3 region: CASSQDMWGQAGYTF. The base sequence is TGTGCCAGCAGCCAAGATATGTGGGGACAAGCAGGCTACACCTTC.